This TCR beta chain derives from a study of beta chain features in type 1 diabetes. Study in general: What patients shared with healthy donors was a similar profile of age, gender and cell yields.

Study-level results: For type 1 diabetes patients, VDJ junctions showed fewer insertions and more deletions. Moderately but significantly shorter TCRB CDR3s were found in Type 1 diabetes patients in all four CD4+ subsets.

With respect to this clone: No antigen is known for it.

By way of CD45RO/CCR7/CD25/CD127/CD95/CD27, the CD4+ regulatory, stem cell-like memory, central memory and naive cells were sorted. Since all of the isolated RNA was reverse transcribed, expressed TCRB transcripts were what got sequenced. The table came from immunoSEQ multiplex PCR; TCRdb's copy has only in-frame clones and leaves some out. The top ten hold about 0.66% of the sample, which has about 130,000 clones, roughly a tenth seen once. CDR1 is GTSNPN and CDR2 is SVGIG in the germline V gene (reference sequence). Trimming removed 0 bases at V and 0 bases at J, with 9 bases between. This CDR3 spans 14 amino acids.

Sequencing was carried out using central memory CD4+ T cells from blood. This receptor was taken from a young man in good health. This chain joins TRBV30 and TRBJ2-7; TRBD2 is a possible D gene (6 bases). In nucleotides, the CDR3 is TGTGCCTGGAGTGTACCCGGGAGCTCCTACGAGCAGTACTTC. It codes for CAWSVPGSSYEQYF.